This T cell receptor (beta chain) came from a study of response to subunit inactivated influenza vaccine. Overall study findings and caveats: It was the authors' suggestion that each seasonal influenza vaccination recruits few new T cells.

The CDR3 has 13 residues. Between the trimmed V and J ends, which lost 8 bases and 6 bases, there was a span of 16 bases. CDR1 is SGHTA and CDR2 is FQGNSA in the germline V gene. TCRdb recomputed calls from the RT-PCR reads with MiXCR, one row per CDR3 protein. The sample records a few hundred thousand distinct CDR3 sequences, roughly 22% being singletons. As for this clonotype: The antigen remains undetermined.

The chain uses TRBV7-2 and TRBJ1-2; D perhaps matches TRBD1 (5 bases). The sequencing here drew on PBMCs from blood, taken less than 22 months after vaccination. The receptor comes from a man aged 45-69 years who received an inactivated influenza vaccine. CDR3 sequence reads: CASRRETGHGYTF. The CDR3 bases are TGTGCCAGCCGTCGTGAGACGGGACATGGCTACACCTTC.